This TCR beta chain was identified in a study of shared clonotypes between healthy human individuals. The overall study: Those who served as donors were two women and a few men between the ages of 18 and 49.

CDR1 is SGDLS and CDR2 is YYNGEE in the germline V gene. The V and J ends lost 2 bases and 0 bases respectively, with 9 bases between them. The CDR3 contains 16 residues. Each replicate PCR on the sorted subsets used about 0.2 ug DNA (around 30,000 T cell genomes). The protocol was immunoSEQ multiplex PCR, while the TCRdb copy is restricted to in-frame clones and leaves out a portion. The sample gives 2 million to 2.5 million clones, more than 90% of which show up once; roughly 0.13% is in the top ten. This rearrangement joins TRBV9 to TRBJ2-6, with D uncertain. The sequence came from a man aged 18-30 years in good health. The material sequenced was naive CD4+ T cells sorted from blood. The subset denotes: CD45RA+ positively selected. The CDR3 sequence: CASSVTRNSGANVLTF. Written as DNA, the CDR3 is TGTGCCAGCAGCGTTACCAGGAACTCTGGGGCCAACGTCCTGACTTTC. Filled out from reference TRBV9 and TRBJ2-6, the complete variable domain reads DSGVTQTPKHLITATGQRVTLRCSPRSGDLSVYWYQQSLDQGLQFLIQYYNGEERAKGNILERFSAQQFPDLHSELNLSSLELGDSALYFCASSVTRNSGANVLTFGAGSRLTVL.